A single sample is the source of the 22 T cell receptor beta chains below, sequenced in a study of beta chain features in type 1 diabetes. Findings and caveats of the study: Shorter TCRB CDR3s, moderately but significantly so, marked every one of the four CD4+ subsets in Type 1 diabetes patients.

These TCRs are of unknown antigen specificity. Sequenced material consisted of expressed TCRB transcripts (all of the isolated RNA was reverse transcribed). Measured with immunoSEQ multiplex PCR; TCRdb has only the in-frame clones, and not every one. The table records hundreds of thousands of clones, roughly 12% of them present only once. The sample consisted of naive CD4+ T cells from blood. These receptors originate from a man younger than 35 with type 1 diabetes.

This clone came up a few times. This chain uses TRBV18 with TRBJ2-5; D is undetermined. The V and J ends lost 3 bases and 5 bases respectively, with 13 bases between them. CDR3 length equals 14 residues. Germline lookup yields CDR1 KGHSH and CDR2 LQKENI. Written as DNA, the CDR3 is TGTGCCAGCTCACCGCCGGGCTTTCCGGAGACCCAGTACTTC. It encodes CASSPPGFPETQYF.

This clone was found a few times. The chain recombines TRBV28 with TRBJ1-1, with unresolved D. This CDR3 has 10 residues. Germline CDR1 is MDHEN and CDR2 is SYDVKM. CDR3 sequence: CVSGNTEAFF. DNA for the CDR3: TGTGTCTCTGGGAACACTGAAGCTTTCTTT.

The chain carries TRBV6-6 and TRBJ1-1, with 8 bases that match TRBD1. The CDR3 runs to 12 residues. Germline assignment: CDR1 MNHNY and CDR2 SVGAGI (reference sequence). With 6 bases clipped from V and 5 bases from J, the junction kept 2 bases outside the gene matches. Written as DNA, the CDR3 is TGTGCCAGCAGAGACAGGGGAACTGAAGCTTTCTTT. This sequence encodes CASRDRGTEAFF.

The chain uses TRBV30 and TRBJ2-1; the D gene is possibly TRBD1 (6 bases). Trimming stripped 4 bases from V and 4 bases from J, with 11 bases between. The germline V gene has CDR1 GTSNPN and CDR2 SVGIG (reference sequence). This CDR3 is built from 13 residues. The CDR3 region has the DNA TGTGCCTGGAAAGTGGACAGTTACAATGAGCAGTTCTTC. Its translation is CAWKVDSYNEQFF.

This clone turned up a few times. CDR3: CASSDSRDIWKSSYEQYF. In nucleotides, the CDR3 is TGTGCCAGCAGTGACTCCCGGGACATCTGGAAAAGCTCCTACGAGCAGTACTTC. V is TRBV2 and J is TRBJ2-7; D perhaps matches TRBD1 (6 bases). V gave up 3 bases and J gave up 0 bases, with 21 bases separating them. CDR1 and CDR2 (germline): SNHLY, FYNNEI. This CDR3 spans 18 amino acids.

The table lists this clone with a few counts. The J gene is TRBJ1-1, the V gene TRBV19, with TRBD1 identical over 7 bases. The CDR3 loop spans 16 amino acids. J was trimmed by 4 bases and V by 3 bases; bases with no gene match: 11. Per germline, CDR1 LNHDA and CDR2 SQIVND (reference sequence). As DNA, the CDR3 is TGTGCCAGTAGTATTTTGCACAGGGACAGTCTCACTGAAGCTTTCTTT. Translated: CASSILHRDSLTEAFF.

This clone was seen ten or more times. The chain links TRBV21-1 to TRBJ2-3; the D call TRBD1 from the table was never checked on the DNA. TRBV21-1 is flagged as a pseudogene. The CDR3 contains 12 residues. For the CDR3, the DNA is TGTGCCAGCAGCAAAGAGGGGGATACGCAGTATTTT. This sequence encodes CASSKEGDTQYF.

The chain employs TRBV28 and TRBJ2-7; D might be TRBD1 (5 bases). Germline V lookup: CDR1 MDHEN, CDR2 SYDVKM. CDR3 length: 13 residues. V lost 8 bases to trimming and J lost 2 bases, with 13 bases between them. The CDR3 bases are TGTGCCAGCCAACTGACAGCCACCTACGAGCAGTACTTC. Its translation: CASQLTATYEQYF. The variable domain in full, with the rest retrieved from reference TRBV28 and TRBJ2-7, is DVKVTQSSRYLVKRTGEKVFLECVQDMDHENMFWYRQDPGLGLRLIYFSYDVKMKEKGDIPEGYSVSREKKERFSLILESASTNQTSMYLCASQLTATYEQYFGPGTRLTVT.

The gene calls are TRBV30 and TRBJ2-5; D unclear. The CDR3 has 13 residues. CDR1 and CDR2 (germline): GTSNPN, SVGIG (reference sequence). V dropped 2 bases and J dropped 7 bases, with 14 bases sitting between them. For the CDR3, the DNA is TGTGCCTGGAGTACGGATAATTTCGGGACCCAGTACTTC. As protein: CAWSTDNFGTQYF.

The CDR3 region is CASSLGTSGWSTDTQYF. The DNA of the CDR3 is TGTGCCAGCAGCTTAGGGACTAGCGGGTGGAGCACAGATACGCAGTATTTT. V gene TRBV7-2 combines with J gene TRBJ2-3, with 11 bases identical to TRBD2. The CDR3 is 17 amino acids. Germline assignment: CDR1 SGHTA and CDR2 FQGNSA. The V segment lost 1 base and the J segment 0 bases; nucleotides outside the gene matches: 3.

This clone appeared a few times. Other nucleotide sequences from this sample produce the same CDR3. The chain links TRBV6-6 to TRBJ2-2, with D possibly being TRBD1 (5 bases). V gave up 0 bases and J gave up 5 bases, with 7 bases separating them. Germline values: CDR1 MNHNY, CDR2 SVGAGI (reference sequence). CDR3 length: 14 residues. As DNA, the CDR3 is TGTGCCAGCAGTTACTCGTCAGGGACCGGGGAGCTGTTTTTT. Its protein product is CASSYSSGTGELFF.

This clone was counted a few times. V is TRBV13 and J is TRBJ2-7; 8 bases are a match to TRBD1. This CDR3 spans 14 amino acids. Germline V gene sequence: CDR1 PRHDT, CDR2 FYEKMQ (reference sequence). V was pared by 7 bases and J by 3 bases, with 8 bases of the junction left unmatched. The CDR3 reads CASIRTGPNYEQYF. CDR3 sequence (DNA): TGTGCCAGCATCAGGACAGGGCCCAACTACGAGCAGTACTTC.

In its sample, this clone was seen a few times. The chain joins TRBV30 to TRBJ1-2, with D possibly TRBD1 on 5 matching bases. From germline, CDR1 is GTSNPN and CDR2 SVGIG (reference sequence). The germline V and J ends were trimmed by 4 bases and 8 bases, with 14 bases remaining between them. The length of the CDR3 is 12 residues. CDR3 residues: CAWNSGAPGYTF. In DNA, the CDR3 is TGTGCCTGGAACTCCGGGGCGCCAGGCTACACCTTC.

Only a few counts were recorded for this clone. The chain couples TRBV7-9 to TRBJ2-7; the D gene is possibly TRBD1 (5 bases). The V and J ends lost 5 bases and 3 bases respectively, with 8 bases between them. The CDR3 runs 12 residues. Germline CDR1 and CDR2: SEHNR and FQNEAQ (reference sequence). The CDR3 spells CASSHDSYEQYF. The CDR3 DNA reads TGTGCCAGCAGCCACGACAGCTACGAGCAGTACTTC.

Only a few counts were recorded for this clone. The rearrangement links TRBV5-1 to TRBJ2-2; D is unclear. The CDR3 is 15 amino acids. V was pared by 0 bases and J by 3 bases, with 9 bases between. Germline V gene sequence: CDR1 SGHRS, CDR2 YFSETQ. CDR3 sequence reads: CASSLVGHYTGELFF. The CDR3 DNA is TGCGCCAGCAGCTTGGTGGGTCATTACACCGGGGAGCTGTTTTTT.

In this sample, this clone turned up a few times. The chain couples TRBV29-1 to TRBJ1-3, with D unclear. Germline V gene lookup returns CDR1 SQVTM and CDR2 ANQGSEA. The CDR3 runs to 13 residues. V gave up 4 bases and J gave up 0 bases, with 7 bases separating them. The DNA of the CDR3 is TGCAGCGTTGTTGATGACTCTGGAAACACCATATATTTT. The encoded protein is CSVVDDSGNTIYF.

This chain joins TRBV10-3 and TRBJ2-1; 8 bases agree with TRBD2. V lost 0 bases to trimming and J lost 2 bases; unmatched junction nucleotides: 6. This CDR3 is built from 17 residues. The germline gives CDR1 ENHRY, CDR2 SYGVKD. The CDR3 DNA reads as TGTGCCATCAGTGAGTCAGGAGGCGGGGGGCCCTACAATGAGCAGTTCTTC. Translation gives CAISESGGGGPYNEQFF.

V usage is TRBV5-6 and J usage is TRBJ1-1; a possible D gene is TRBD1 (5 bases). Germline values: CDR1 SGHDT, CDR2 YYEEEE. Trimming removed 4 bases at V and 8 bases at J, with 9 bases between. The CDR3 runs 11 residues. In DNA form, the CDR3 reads TGTGCCAGCAGCCGGGGACGGGAAGCTTTCTTT. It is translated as CASSRGREAFF.

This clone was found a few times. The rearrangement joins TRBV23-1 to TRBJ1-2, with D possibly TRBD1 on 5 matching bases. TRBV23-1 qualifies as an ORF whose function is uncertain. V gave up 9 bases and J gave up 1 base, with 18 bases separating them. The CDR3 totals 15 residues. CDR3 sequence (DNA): TGCGCCAGTAGAATCGGGACCTCATTTAACTATGGCTACACCTTC. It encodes CASRIGTSFNYGYTF.

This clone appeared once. The CDR3: CASSPDRGRLFF. CDR3 DNA: TGTGCCAGCAGCCCAGACAGGGGGCGGCTGTTTTTT. This rearrangement joins TRBV6-5 to TRBJ2-2, with TRBD1 matching over 10 bases. Germline V gene sequence: CDR1 MNHEY, CDR2 SVGAGI. With V trimmed by 6 bases and J by 13 bases, 5 bases remained unmatched. CDR3 length: 12 amino acids.

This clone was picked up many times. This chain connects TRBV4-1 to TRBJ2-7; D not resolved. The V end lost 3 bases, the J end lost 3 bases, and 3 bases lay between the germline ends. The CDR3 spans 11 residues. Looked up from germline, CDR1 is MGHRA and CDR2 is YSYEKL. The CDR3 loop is CASSQSYEQYF. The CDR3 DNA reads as TGCGCCAGCAGCCAGAGCTACGAGCAGTACTTC.

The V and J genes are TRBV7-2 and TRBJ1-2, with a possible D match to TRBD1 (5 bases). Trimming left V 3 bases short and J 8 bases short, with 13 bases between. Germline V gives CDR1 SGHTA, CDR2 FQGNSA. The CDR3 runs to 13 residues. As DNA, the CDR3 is TGTGCCAGCAGCTTGGAGGACACCCGGGGCTACACCTTC. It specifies CASSLEDTRGYTF.